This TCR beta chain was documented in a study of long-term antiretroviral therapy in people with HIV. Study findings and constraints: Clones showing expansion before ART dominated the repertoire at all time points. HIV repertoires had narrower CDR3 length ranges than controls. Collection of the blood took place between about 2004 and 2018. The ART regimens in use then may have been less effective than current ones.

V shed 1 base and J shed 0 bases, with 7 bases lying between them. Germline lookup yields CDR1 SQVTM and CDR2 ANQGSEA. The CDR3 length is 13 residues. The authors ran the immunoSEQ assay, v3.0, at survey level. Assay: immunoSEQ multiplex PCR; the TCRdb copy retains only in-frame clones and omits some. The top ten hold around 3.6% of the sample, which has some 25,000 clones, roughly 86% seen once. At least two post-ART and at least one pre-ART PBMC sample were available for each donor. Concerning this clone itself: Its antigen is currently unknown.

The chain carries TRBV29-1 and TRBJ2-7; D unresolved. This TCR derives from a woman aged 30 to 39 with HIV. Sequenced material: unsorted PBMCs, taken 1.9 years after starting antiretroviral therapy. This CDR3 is CSVEGTYSYEQYF. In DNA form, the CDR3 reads TGCAGCGTTGAAGGGACGTACTCCTACGAGCAGTACTTC.